Below are 26 T cell receptor beta chains sequenced from a single sample in a study of blood T cell repertoires in COVID-19. Produced via immunoSEQ multiplex PCR; TCRdb's table is partial and in-frame only. The data show nearly 300,000 clones, 84% seen once. Sequenced: peripheral blood. Receptors originate from a human donor with COVID-19, enrolled during active disease. The donor label of this sample is uncertain.

The chain carries TRBV19 and TRBJ2-3; TRBD1 agrees at 7 bases. CDR3 length equals 13 residues. Per germline, CDR1 LNHDA and CDR2 SQIVND (reference sequence). Trimming took 9 bases from V and 1 from J; bases not matched to a gene: 4. CDR3 DNA sequence: TGTGCCAGCAACAGGGGTCGCACAGATACGCAGTATTTT. This codes for CASNRGRTDTQYF.

CDR3 DNA sequence: TGTGCCAGCAGCCCTGGACAGGGTAGCACCTACGAGCAGTACTTC. Its translation: CASSPGQGSTYEQYF. This chain links TRBV28 with TRBJ2-7; TRBD1 aligns across 8 bases. Trimming removed 6 bases from V and 2 bases from J; junction bases left unmatched: 9. This CDR3 is built from 15 residues. Looked up from germline, CDR1 is MDHEN and CDR2 is SYDVKM.

There are a few counts of this clone. The gene calls are TRBV6-5 and TRBJ1-6; D remains unclear. The CDR3 has 12 residues. The V end was cut by 6 bases, the J end by 6 bases, with 6 bases between. The germline CDR1 and CDR2 sequences are MNHEY and SVGAGI. CDR3 loop: CASRAVNSPLHF. Written as DNA, the CDR3 is TGTGCCAGCAGGGCGGTTAATTCACCCCTCCACTTT.

V usage is TRBV29-1 and J usage is TRBJ2-3; D remains ambiguous. CDR1 is SQVTM, CDR2 ANQGSEA, per germline. The CDR3 totals 14 residues. Between the trimmed V and J ends, which lost 5 bases and 0 bases, there was a span of 12 bases. CDR3 region: CSVLGATSTDTQYF. The DNA of the CDR3 is TGCAGCGTTTTGGGCGCCACTAGCACAGATACGCAGTATTTT.

The J gene is TRBJ2-5, the V gene TRBV3-1 (or the pseudogene TRBV3-2); D gene ambiguous. The V end lost 5 bases, the J end lost 5 bases, and 12 bases lay between the germline ends. The CDR3 covers 13 residues. CDR1 LGHDT and CDR2 YNNKEL come from the germline V gene (reference sequence). As DNA, the CDR3 is TGTGCCAGCAGCACCAACGTGGGCGAGACCCAGTACTTC. Translated: CASSTNVGETQYF.

J is TRBJ1-1 and V is TRBV19; 9 positions match TRBD1. CDR3 size: 18 residues. V trimming: 9 bases; J trimming: 4 bases; junction bases outside the gene matches: 21. CDR1 and CDR2 from the germline V gene are LNHDA and SQIVND (reference sequence). CDR3 sequence: CASSLGTGYVNSGTEAFF. The CDR3 DNA reads TGTGCCAGCTCTCTCGGGACAGGGTATGTCAATTCGGGCACTGAAGCTTTCTTT.

The chain is built from TRBV10-1 and TRBJ2-5; 7 bases are shared with TRBD2. Germline trimming cut 0 bases from V and 7 bases from J; bases unmatched to any gene: 11. This CDR3 spans 16 amino acids. The V gene's germline CDR1 is WNHNN and CDR2 SYGVQD (reference sequence). CDR3 region: CASSESKVGGPRTQYF. In DNA, the CDR3 is TGCGCCAGCAGTGAGTCGAAAGTGGGAGGGCCCCGGACCCAGTACTTC.

DNA of the CDR3: TGTGCCACCAGTGTTGGACAGGGGGATGAAGCTTTCTTT. Amino acid sequence: CATSVGQGDEAFF. The chain combines TRBV24-1 with TRBJ1-1; 10 bases align to TRBD1. The CDR3 totals 13 residues. With V trimmed by 5 bases and J by 7 bases, 3 bases remained unmatched. In germline, CDR1 is KGHDR, CDR2 SFDVKD.

The chain uses TRBV25-1 and TRBJ2-2; TRBD1 is a possible D gene (6 bases). Between the trimmed V and J ends, which lost 1 base and 7 bases, there was a span of 13 bases. This CDR3 spans 15 amino acids. The germline V gene encodes CDR1 MGHDK and CDR2 SYGVNS. Here the CDR3 reads CASSESQGWNGELFF. The CDR3 DNA reads TGTGCCAGCAGTGAATCACAGGGTTGGAACGGGGAGCTGTTTTTT.

This rearrangement joins TRBV7-2 to TRBJ1-1; maybe TRBD1 (5 bases). The CDR3 consists of 14 residues. V was pared by 5 bases and J by 1 base, with 11 bases between. Germline lookup yields CDR1 SGHTA and CDR2 FQGNSA. CDR3 nucleotide sequence: TGTGCCAGCAGCCACAGGCTACAGAACACTGAAGCTTTCTTT. Amino acids: CASSHRLQNTEAFF.

This sequence joins TRBV6-5 and TRBJ2-7; TRBD2 matches at 8 bases. The CDR3 covers 16 residues. CDR1 and CDR2 (germline): MNHEY, SVGAGI. V shed 1 base, J shed 4 bases, and the junction held 9 bases outside the gene matches. This CDR3 is CASSYFTSGGLYEQYF. The CDR3 coding sequence is TGTGCCAGCAGTTACTTCACTAGCGGAGGCCTATACGAGCAGTACTTC.

The chain has TRBV11-3 and TRBJ2-1; D gene ambiguous. From germline, CDR1 is SGHNT and CDR2 YENEEA. The V gene lost 5 bases and the J gene lost 5 bases, with 13 bases spanning the gap. The length of the CDR3 is 14 residues. The CDR3 bases are TGTGCCAGCAGCCGTTTCAGCGCGGACAATGAGCAGTTCTTC. It is translated as CASSRFSADNEQFF.

This chain connects TRBV6-5 to TRBJ1-6; 10 bases line up with TRBD1. V gave up 6 bases and J gave up 10 bases; unmatched junction bases: 3. CDR1 is MNHEY, CDR2 SVGAGI, per germline. CDR3 length: 13 residues. CDR3 residues: CASRTGGGSPLHF. The CDR3 DNA is TGTGCCAGCAGGACAGGGGGCGGATCACCCCTCCACTTT.

The genes are TRBV30 and TRBJ2-5; TRBD2 matches at 8 bases. The CDR3 is made up of 13 amino acids. J was trimmed by 5 bases and V by 3 bases; bases with no gene match: 5. CDR1 is GTSNPN, CDR2 SVGIG, per germline (reference sequence). The DNA for the CDR3 is TGTGCCTGGAGCGGGAGGGCCGGGGAGACCCAGTACTTC. Translating gives CAWSGRAGETQYF.

This clone was observed a handful of times. The rearrangement links TRBV6-5 to TRBJ1-5; perhaps TRBD1 as D (5 bases). Germline loops: CDR1 MNHEY, CDR2 SVGAGI. The CDR3 loop spans 14 amino acids. Trimming removed 0 bases at V and 4 bases at J, with 7 bases between. CDR3 in amino acids: CASSYSGPNQPQHF. The CDR3 region has the DNA TGTGCCAGCAGTTACTCGGGGCCAAATCAGCCCCAGCATTTT.

The V call is TRBV7-3, the J call TRBJ2-2; TRBD1 might be the D (5 bases). The CDR3 length is 14 residues. With 3 bases removed from V and 7 bases from J, the gap between germline ends came to 12 bases. Germline V CDR1 and CDR2: SGHTA, FQGTGA. The CDR3 spells CASSFGRASGELFF. The CDR3 DNA is TGTGCCAGCAGCTTCGGCAGGGCGAGCGGGGAGCTGTTTTTT.

This clone was found a few times. The V gene is TRBV28, the J gene TRBJ2-1; the match to TRBD2 covers 11 bases. V lost 5 bases, J lost 7 bases, and 4 bases stayed unmatched. The length of the CDR3 is 14 residues. The germline CDR1 and CDR2 sequences are MDHEN and SYDVKM. In DNA form, the CDR3 reads TGTGCCAGCAGTCTTAGCGGGAGGGGGAATGAGCAGTTCTTC. Residues: CASSLSGRGNEQFF.

The chain joins TRBV20-1 to TRBJ2-3, with 7 bases matching TRBD2. V trimming: 6 bases; J trimming: 7 bases; junction bases outside the gene matches: 4. Germline loops: CDR1 DFQATT, CDR2 SNEGSKA (reference sequence). The CDR3 totals 11 residues. CDR3 loop: CSARLAYTQYF. DNA for the CDR3: TGCAGTGCGCGACTAGCTTATACGCAGTATTTT.

The V gene is TRBV11-3, the J gene TRBJ1-3; no reliable D call. V was clipped by 4 bases and J by 0 bases, with 7 bases between them. Germline-derived CDR1 and CDR2 are SGHNT and YENEEA. The CDR3 is made up of 14 amino acids. The CDR3 loop is CASSSRASGNTIYF. The CDR3 bases are TGTGCCAGCAGCTCGCGAGCCTCTGGAAACACCATATATTTT.

The genes are TRBV5-1 and TRBJ1-1; 7 bases line up with TRBD1. The CDR3 is made up of 12 amino acids. Germline values: CDR1 SGHRS, CDR2 YFSETQ. V dropped 4 bases and J dropped 10; count of bases not matched to a gene: 7. The CDR3 reads CASSETGLGAFF. CDR3 in DNA: TGCGCCAGCAGCGAGACAGGGTTGGGAGCTTTCTTT.

The rearrangement joins TRBV23-1 to TRBJ2-5; D is possibly TRBD1 (6 bases). TRBV23-1 is an ORF; its function is uncertain. Trimming took 4 bases from V and 2 from J, leaving 35 bases between them. The length of the CDR3 is 22 residues. This CDR3 reads CASSLPRGKTETNSEQQETQYF. CDR3 sequence (DNA): TGCGCCAGCAGTCTCCCTAGGGGGAAGACAGAGACCAACAGCGAGCAACAAGAGACCCAGTACTTC.

This chain links TRBV9 with TRBJ1-5; D ambiguous. Germline V lookup: CDR1 SGDLS, CDR2 YYNGEE. CDR3 size: 13 residues. Trimming cost V 3 bases and J 5 bases, with 9 bases left between them. In DNA form, the CDR3 reads TGTGCCAGCAGCGCACTTGGAGATCAGCCCCAGCATTTT. It specifies CASSALGDQPQHF. Supplemented by reference TRBV9 and TRBJ1-5, the full variable domain reads DSGVTQTPKHLITATGQRVTLRCSPRSGDLSVYWYQQSLDQGLQFLIQYYNGEERAKGNILERFSAQQFPDLHSELNLSSLELGDSALYFCASSALGDQPQHFGDGTRLSIL.

In its sample, this clone was seen a few times. This rearrangement joins TRBV28 to TRBJ1-2; D unclear. Germline V gene data show CDR1 as MDHEN and CDR2 as SYDVKM. The CDR3 contains 16 residues. V dropped 6 bases and J dropped 1 base, with 18 bases sitting between them. The CDR3 DNA sequence: TGTGCCAGCAGAAGTTCCCAAGTCGACATTAACTATGGCTACACCTTC. This sequence encodes CASRSSQVDINYGYTF.

This sequence joins TRBV19 and TRBJ1-4, with 8 nucleotides matching TRBD1. The CDR3 has 17 amino acids. V lost 5 bases and J lost 2; bases outside the gene matches: 10. Germline loops: CDR1 LNHDA, CDR2 SQIVND (reference sequence). The CDR3 DNA is TGTGCCAGTAGTCCCGGGACAGGAAGTACCACTAATGAAAAACTGTTTTTT. Its translation is CASSPGTGSTTNEKLFF. The variable domain in full, with the rest retrieved from reference TRBV19 and TRBJ1-4, is DGGITQSPKYLFRKEGQNVTLSCEQNLNHDAMYWYRQDPGQGLRLIYYSQIVNDFQKGDIAEGYSVSREKKESFPLTVTSAQKNPTAFYLCASSPGTGSTTNEKLFFGSGTQLSVL.

V is TRBV5-1 and J is TRBJ2-7; perhaps TRBD1 as D (6 bases). The germline CDR1 and CDR2 sequences are SGHRS and YFSETQ. CDR3 length: 14 amino acids. V lost 3 bases and J 1 base, leaving 11 bases between the germline ends. CDR3 protein: CASSSSGQSYEQYF. The CDR3, as DNA: TGCGCCAGCAGCTCCTCAGGACAGTCCTACGAGCAGTACTTC.

V usage is TRBV7-3 and J usage is TRBJ2-7, with 13 bases fitting TRBD2. Germline values: CDR1 SGHTA, CDR2 FQGTGA. This CDR3 has 15 amino acids. Trimming at V came to 5 bases and at J to 6 bases, leaving 7 bases not matched to a gene. The CDR3 spells CASSPRLAGGAEQYF. The CDR3 coding sequence is TGTGCCAGCAGCCCCCGACTAGCGGGAGGCGCCGAGCAGTACTTC.